Presented here are 32 T cell receptor beta chains from one specimen sequenced in a study of T cell repertoires in cytomegalovirus infection (dated by TCRdb to about 2019). These reads were obtained on an Illumina HiSeq 1500. TCRdb reprocessing: public reads trimmed at Q25 with fastp, clones called with MiXCR, in-frame beta chains kept. One record per CDR3 amino acid sequence lists the most common genes and DNA. Present in this sample are roughly 720,000 distinct CDR3 sequences, 35% to 45% of which were seen just once. Jointly, the top ten make up under 3.5% of the sample. The sequenced material came from PBMCs. Receptors were obtained from a human donor in good health (CMV status not recorded). Some clones in this sample may be carry-over from other donors' samples.

The rearrangement joins TRBV7-2 to TRBJ2-2; tentatively, D is TRBD2 (5 bases). The CDR3 totals 14 residues. Germline V lookup: CDR1 SGHTA, CDR2 FQGNSA. The CDR3: CSISFTSGTGELFF. The CDR3 DNA reads as TGTTCCATCAGCTTTACTAGTGGGACCGGGGAGCTGTTTTTT.

The chain uses TRBV28 and TRBJ2-7; 12 bases match TRBD1. The CDR3 runs to 18 residues. Per germline, CDR1 MDHEN and CDR2 SYDVKM. V was pared by 2 bases and J by 9 bases, with 17 bases of the junction left unmatched. The CDR3 sequence: CASSLILGGQGAHYPQYF. The CDR3 DNA reads as TGTGCCAGCAGTTTAATATTAGGGGGACAGGGGGCGCATTACCCGCAGTACTTC.

The chain has TRBV25-1 and TRBJ2-1; D perhaps matches TRBD1 (5 bases). V lost 8 bases and J 3 bases, leaving 14 bases between the germline ends. Germline lookup yields CDR1 MGHDK and CDR2 SYGVNS. There are 14 residues in the CDR3. The CDR3 DNA sequence: TGTGCCAGCCAGGGTGATGGTGACTACAATGAGCAGTTCTTC. Encoded protein: CASQGDGDYNEQFF. Complete variable domain (other parts from reference TRBV25-1 and TRBJ2-1): EADIYQTPRYLVIGTGKKITLECSQTMGHDKMYWYQQDPGMELHLIHYSYGVNSTEKGDLSSESTVSRIRTEHFPLTLESARPSHTSQYLCASQGDGDYNEQFFGPGTRLTVL.

The chain uses TRBV29-1 and TRBJ2-7; D remains ambiguous. The CDR3 consists of 14 residues. V was shortened by 7 bases and J by 1 base, with 17 bases between the two germline ends. The germline V gene has CDR1 SQVTM and CDR2 ANQGSEA. The CDR3 nucleotides are TGCAGCGCCCTACCCCGGGTCGGGTCCTACGAGCAGTACTTC. It encodes CSALPRVGSYEQYF.

This sequence joins TRBV19 and TRBJ1-5, with D unclear. The V end was cut by 0 bases, the J end by 7 bases, with 7 bases between. Germline lookup yields CDR1 LNHDA and CDR2 SQIVND (reference sequence). This CDR3 contains 13 residues. The CDR3 bases are TGTGCCAGTAGTATAGAGGTTTTACAGCCCCAGCATTTT. This translates into CASSIEVLQPQHF.

This chain links TRBV11-2 with TRBJ2-2; the D gene is possibly TRBD2 (5 bases). Trimming left V 7 bases short and J 4 bases short, with 19 bases between. CDR1 and CDR2 from the germline V gene are SGHAT and FQNNGV. CDR3 length: 16 amino acids. The CDR3 spells CASTSPGIVFTGELFF. The CDR3 DNA is TGTGCCAGCACCTCCCCCGGGATAGTTTTCACCGGGGAGCTGTTTTTT.

This clonotype came up a few times. The chain combines TRBV7-6 with TRBJ2-7; TRBD1 matches 8 bases. Germline trimming cut 3 bases from V and 3 bases from J; bases unmatched to any gene: 16. Per the germline V gene, CDR1 is SGHVS and CDR2 is FNYEAQ. The CDR3 is 18 amino acids. The CDR3 here is CASSLGGQGRSSNYEQYF. The CDR3 region has the DNA TGTGCCAGCAGCTTGGGAGGACAGGGCAGGTCCTCTAACTACGAGCAGTACTTC. The full variable domain, completed using reference TRBV7-6 and TRBJ2-7, is GAGVSQSPRYKVTKRGQDVALRCDPISGHVSLYWYRQALGQGPEFLTYFNYEAQQDKSGLPNDRFSAERPEGSISTLTIQRTEQRDSAMYRCASSLGGQGRSSNYEQYFGPGTRLTVT.

This chain uses TRBV6-1 with TRBJ2-7; 9 bases line up with TRBD1. The V segment lost 8 bases and the J segment 5 bases; nucleotides outside the gene matches: 13. The CDR3 has 15 amino acids. Germline CDR1 is MNHNS and CDR2 is SASEGT. CDR3 nucleotide sequence: TGTGCCAGCCGAAGAAGCGGGACAGGGTTACACGAGCAGTACTTC. Translation gives CASRRSGTGLHEQYF.

Of note for this clonotype: A read error may produce the germline difference seen at one junction end. This sequence joins TRBV10-3 and TRBJ1-4; tentatively, D is TRBD1 (5 bases). This CDR3 comprises 15 residues. Germline loops: CDR1 ENHRY, CDR2 SYGVKD. The CDR3 DNA sequence: TGTGCCATCTCCGAGGGTTCAGGGACTAAAGAAAAACTGTTTTTT. Encoded protein: CAISEGSGTKEKLFF.

A word on this clonotype: The missing conserved phenylalanine or tryptophan at the end of this CDR3 makes a read error likely. The rearrangement links TRBV6-8 to TRBJ1-5; 7 bases line up with TRBD1. Trimming at V came to 6 bases and at J to 0 bases, leaving 5 bases not matched to a gene. Germline lookup yields CDR1 MNHGY and CDR2 SAAAGT. The CDR3 has 15 amino acids. The CDR3 DNA follows: TGTGCCAGCAGCCAGGGACAGCTTAGCAATCAGCCCCAGCATTGT. It translates to CASSQGQLSNQPQHC.

A single count supports this clonotype. The chain recombines TRBV10-3 with TRBJ2-1; unclear D gene. Germline V gene data show CDR1 as ENHRY and CDR2 as SYGVKD. V was clipped by 4 bases and J by 4 bases, with 8 bases between them. CDR3 length: 13 residues. In DNA, the CDR3 is TGTGCCATCAGTGGGCAGTTATACAATGAGCAGTTCTTC. Residues: CAISGQLYNEQFF.

This chain links TRBV27 with TRBJ2-1; 7 bases agree with TRBD1. Germline V lookup: CDR1 MNHEY, CDR2 SMNVEV (reference sequence). Trimming at V came to 5 bases and at J to 9 bases, leaving 10 bases not matched to a gene. The CDR3 has 14 amino acids. This CDR3 reads CASSLRDSRSEQFF. In nucleotides, the CDR3 is TGTGCCAGCAGTCTCCGGGACAGTCGGTCTGAGCAGTTCTTC.

V is TRBV2 and J is TRBJ1-2; a weak D match, TRBD1 (5 bases). CDR3 length equals 15 residues. V was pared by 6 bases and J by 4 bases, with 18 bases between. CDR1 and CDR2 (germline): SNHLY, FYNNEI. The CDR3 region has the DNA TGTGCCAGCAGGAGGGGAGCGACAGAAGGCTATGGCTACACCTTC. It is translated as CASRRGATEGYGYTF.

The chain employs TRBV2 and TRBJ2-3; 13 positions agree with TRBD2. Looked up from germline, CDR1 is SNHLY and CDR2 is FYNNEI. This CDR3 region has 15 residues. V was clipped by 6 bases and J by 10 bases; unmatched bases: 10. The CDR3 nucleotides are TGTGCCAGCAGGAGGACTAGCGGGAGTAATATGGCGCAGTATTTT. This encodes CASRRTSGSNMAQYF.

This clonotype was counted only a few times. The rearrangement joins TRBV11-3 to TRBJ2-3; D is possibly TRBD1 (6 bases). CDR1 SGHNT and CDR2 YENEEA come from the germline V gene. V lost 1 base to trimming and J lost 1 base, with 15 bases between them. The CDR3 totals 17 residues. CDR3 in amino acids: CASSLAVTGGGTDTQYF. DNA of the CDR3: TGTGCCAGCAGCTTAGCCGTGACAGGTGGCGGCACAGATACGCAGTATTTT.

This clonotype was seen a few times. The V gene is TRBV7-2, the J gene TRBJ2-7; tentative D call: TRBD1 (6 bases). The germline V gene encodes CDR1 SGHTA and CDR2 FQGNSA. The germline V and J ends were trimmed by 5 bases and 2 bases, with 13 bases remaining between them. The CDR3 has 14 residues. This chain's CDR3 is CASSPQGFPYEQYF. The CDR3 nucleotides read TGTGCCAGCAGCCCACAGGGTTTCCCCTACGAGCAGTACTTC.

This clonotype has only a few counts. The CDR3 DNA reads TGTGCCAGCAGCTTAGGCCGCCTCGGACAGGCCCTCACAGATACGCAGTATTTT. It yields the protein CASSLGRLGQALTDTQYF. J is TRBJ2-3 and V is TRBV7-9; 7 nucleotides line up with TRBD1. Germline V CDR1 and CDR2: SEHNR, FQNEAQ (reference sequence). The V and J ends lost 1 base and 2 bases, in that order; junction bases with no gene match: 12. This CDR3 contains 18 residues. The full variable domain, completed using reference TRBV7-9 and TRBJ2-3, is DTGVSQNPRHKITKRGQNVTFRCDPISEHNRLYWYRQTLGQGPEFLTYFQNEAQLEKSRLLSDRFSAERPKGSFSTLEIQRTEQGDSAMYLCASSLGRLGQALTDTQYFGPGTRLTVL.

This clonotype was seen a handful of times. V gene TRBV28 combines with J gene TRBJ1-5; D is uncertain. The CDR3 is 13 amino acids. Germline CDR1 and CDR2: MDHEN and SYDVKM. V lost 7 bases and J lost 0, with 7 bases in between. The CDR3 here is CASIGISNQPQHF. The CDR3 coding sequence is TGTGCCAGCATCGGCATTAGCAATCAGCCCCAGCATTTT. The full variable domain, completed using reference TRBV28 and TRBJ1-5, is DVKVTQSSRYLVKRTGEKVFLECVQDMDHENMFWYRQDPGLGLRLIYFSYDVKMKEKGDIPEGYSVSREKKERFSLILESASTNQTSMYLCASIGISNQPQHFGDGTRLSIL.

J is TRBJ1-1 and V is TRBV7-6; D unresolved. Trimming took 0 bases from V and 1 from J, leaving 9 bases between them. The CDR3 extends over 15 amino acids. Germline V CDR1 and CDR2: SGHVS, FNYEAQ. CDR3 amino acids: CASSLAVRRNTEAFF. In DNA form, the CDR3 reads TGTGCCAGCAGCTTAGCTGTGAGACGGAACACTGAAGCTTTCTTT.

The CDR3 here is CASSIGAPFYNEQFF. CDR3 nucleotide sequence: TGTGCCAGTAGTATTGGGGCCCCCTTCTACAATGAGCAGTTCTTC. The chain recombines TRBV19 with TRBJ2-1; TRBD1 might be the D (5 bases). The V gene's germline CDR1 is LNHDA and CDR2 SQIVND (reference sequence). V was cut by 3 bases and J by 3 bases, with 12 bases left in between. The CDR3 extends over 15 amino acids.

This clonotype was seen only a few times. The rearrangement links TRBV27 to TRBJ2-7, with D maybe TRBD2 (7 bases). CDR1 is MNHEY and CDR2 is SMNVEV in the germline V gene (reference sequence). V gave up 4 bases and J gave up 3 bases, with 16 bases separating them. The CDR3 loop spans 15 amino acids. As DNA, the CDR3 is TGTGCCAGCAGTTCATACGCGGGGGCAAGCTACGAGCAGTACTTC. It codes for CASSSYAGASYEQYF.

V usage is TRBV2 and J usage is TRBJ2-7; D unclear. Germline loops: CDR1 SNHLY, CDR2 FYNNEI. The CDR3 contains 14 residues. Trimming removed 4 bases from V and 6 bases from J, with 16 bases in between. CDR3 loop: CASSVKGLLAEQYF. The CDR3 DNA is TGTGCCAGCAGTGTCAAGGGTCTCCTGGCCGAGCAGTACTTC. Variable domain in full (rest from reference TRBV2 and TRBJ2-7): EPEVTQTPSHQVTQMGQEVILRCVPISNHLYFYWYRQILGQKVEFLVSFYNNEISEKSEIFDDQFSVERPDGSNFTLKIRSTKLEDSAMYFCASSVKGLLAEQYFGPGTRLTVT.

The CDR3 nucleotides are TGTGCCAGCAGTTTAGTCAGGGGTGATTCACCCCTCCACTTT. Translation gives CASSLVRGDSPLHF. This chain links TRBV27 with TRBJ1-6; TRBD1 might be the D (6 bases). This CDR3 spans 14 amino acids. The V end lost 2 bases, the J end lost 8 bases, and 10 bases lay between the germline ends. Germline CDR1 is MNHEY and CDR2 is SMNVEV (reference sequence).

This clonotype has just a few counts. CDR3 nucleotides: TGTGCCAGCAGTTTTCCGGGACAGGGGTACCAGCCCCAGCATTTT. Translated: CASSFPGQGYQPQHF. The V gene is TRBV28, the J gene TRBJ1-5, with 10 bases that match TRBD1. This CDR3 is 15 amino acids long. Unmatched junction bases numbered 6, after V lost 3 bases and J lost 7 bases. Per germline, CDR1 MDHEN and CDR2 SYDVKM.

This clonotype has only one observation. One junction end does not reproduce the germline sequence, and a read error may be involved. CDR3 amino acids: CASSEFLGVYTEALF. CDR3 bases: TGTGCCAGCAGTGAGTTTCTCGGTGTGTACACTGAAGCTTTATTT. V usage is TRBV2 and J usage is TRBJ1-1; D gene unclear. CDR3 length: 15 amino acids. The germline V gene has CDR1 SNHLY and CDR2 FYNNEI.

CDR3 nucleotides: TGTGCCAGCAGCCGGCTCCTGGGCCCCCGTGGCTACACCTTC. This gives the protein CASSRLLGPRGYTF. The chain recombines TRBV28 with TRBJ1-2, with D uncertain. This CDR3 region has 14 residues. CDR1 and CDR2 from the germline V gene are MDHEN and SYDVKM. The V and J ends lost 6 bases and 7 bases respectively, with 18 bases between them.

Points on this clonotype: Being one base from a much bigger clone, this may be a read error. The chain combines TRBV7-2 with TRBJ1-4; the D is unclear. Looked up from germline, CDR1 is SGHTA and CDR2 is FQGNSA. The CDR3 length is 13 residues. The CDR3 coding sequence is TGTCCCAGCCGTCCCACCTCCTATGAAAAACTGTTTTTT. It yields the protein CPSRPTSYEKLFF.

This clonotype was detected ten times or more. The rearrangement joins TRBV7-2 to TRBJ2-3; no clear D gene. Trimming cost V 1 base and J 1 base, with 9 bases left between them. Germline V gene data show CDR1 as SGHTA and CDR2 as FQGNSA. CDR3 length equals 15 residues. CDR3 residues: CASSLVSGGTDTQYF. The CDR3 DNA sequence: TGTGCCAGCAGCTTAGTTAGTGGGGGCACAGATACGCAGTATTTT.

The chain joins TRBV7-2 to TRBJ2-3; tentative D call: TRBD1 (7 bases). Germline lookup yields CDR1 SGHTA and CDR2 FQGNSA. The CDR3 has 17 residues. V lost 0 bases, J lost 4 bases, and 17 bases lay in between. The CDR3 is CASSLAFAQGGPDTQYF. The DNA for the CDR3 is TGTGCCAGCAGCTTAGCATTTGCGCAGGGGGGCCCAGATACGCAGTATTTT. The whole variable domain, filled in from reference TRBV7-2 and TRBJ2-3, reads GAGVSQSPSNKVTEKGKDVELRCDPISGHTALYWYRQSLGQGLEFLIYFQGNSAPDKSGLPSDRFSAERTGGSVSTLTIQRTQQEDSAVYLCASSLAFAQGGPDTQYFGPGTRLTVL.

This sequence joins TRBV7-3 and TRBJ1-1; 9 bases line up with TRBD1. The CDR3 spans 13 residues. CDR1 is SGHTA, CDR2 FQGTGA, per germline. V shed 5 bases and J 9 bases; nucleotides not matched to a gene: 7. For the CDR3, the DNA is TGTGCCAGCAGCAAGGCGGGACAGGGAAAAGCTTTCTTT. Translation: CASSKAGQGKAFF.

The chain joins TRBV20-1 to TRBJ2-7; D is unclear. The CDR3 extends over 12 amino acids. Trimming shortened V by 1 base and J by 7 bases, and 11 bases separated the two germline ends. Per germline, CDR1 DFQATT and CDR2 SNEGSKA (reference sequence). CDR3 nucleotides: TGCAGTGCTAGAGGGAACCGACCGGAGCAGTACTTC. It codes for CSARGNRPEQYF.

This sequence joins TRBV6-6 and TRBJ1-1, with D maybe TRBD1 (6 bases). The germline V and J ends were trimmed by 8 bases and 6 bases, with 13 bases remaining between them. Germline V CDR1 and CDR2: MNHNY, SVGAGI (reference sequence). The CDR3 covers 12 residues. The chain's CDR3 is CASGRTVSEAFF. CDR3 sequence (DNA): TGTGCCAGCGGGAGGACAGTCTCTGAAGCTTTCTTT.